Sequencing of this T cell receptor beta chain was carried out in a study of T cells in Graves' hyperthyroidism and ophthalmopathy. Study-wide results and caveats: Blood held most thyroid clonotypes expanded above 0.001 frequency.

J lost 4 bases, V lost 5 bases, and 6 bases had no gene match. CDR1 and CDR2 from the germline V gene are SGHVS and FQNEAQ. This CDR3 spans 14 amino acids. TCR beta CDR3 region amplification was performed from RNA transcripts. Initially, a first-round RT-PCR of the TCR CDR3 employed the HTBI primer set. TCRdb passed the multiplex PCR reads through MiXCR, listing each CDR3 protein once. This sample has around 520,000 distinct CDR3 sequences; approximately 15% occur once, and the top ten carry under 20%. This clonotype has more than one count but fewer than ten. Its antigen is as yet unknown. Reasons for excluding patients were uncontrolled infection, other autoimmune disease, pregnancy or lactation. Diagnosis relied on clinical symptoms, serum thyroxine and TRAb, thyroid ultrasound and orbital computed tomography. Fresh peripheral blood, roughly 9.6 ml, was the source of the PBMCs.

This TCR derives from a woman younger than 30 with Graves' hyperthyroidism. The rearrangement links TRBV7-8 to TRBJ2-5, with TRBD1 identical over 8 bases. What was sequenced was blood. The CDR3 sequence is CASSPTTGGETQYF. The CDR3 coding sequence is TGTGCCAGCAGCCCTACCACAGGGGGAGAGACCCAGTACTTC.